These 7 T cell receptor beta chains came from one sample sequenced in a study of shared clonotypes between healthy human individuals (TCRdb year 2020). The library was prepared using the immunoSEQ multiplex PCR assay. This is the immuneACCESS table as TCRdb keeps it, with only in-frame sequences that have V and J called. A part of the clones is gone; compared with another copy, unresolved V genes explain less than half, and the rest is unexplained. Here the sample has some 2,500,000 clones; under 95% occur a single time. Of the sample, roughly 0.39% falls within the top ten clones. The sample comprised naive CD4+ T cells from PBMCs. The cell subset or site label here, explained by the study, means: CD45RA+ positively selected. The receptors stem from a man aged 18 to 30 in good health. Some clones in this sample may be carry-over from other donors' samples.

Comments on this clone: Other DNA sequences within the sample encode an identical CDR3. The J gene is TRBJ1-5, the V gene TRBV7-2, with D uncertain. The V end was cut by 1 base, the J end by 8 bases, with 9 bases between. The CDR3 has 13 residues. Germline values: CDR1 SGHTA, CDR2 FQGNSA. In DNA, the CDR3 is TGTGCCAGCAGCTTAGGGCGGGCCGAGCCCCAGCATTTT. Encoded protein: CASSLGRAEPQHF.

J is TRBJ2-3 and V is TRBV5-1; 8 bases fit TRBD1. Per germline, CDR1 SGHRS and CDR2 YFSETQ. Germline trimming cut 4 bases from V and 3 bases from J; bases unmatched to any gene: 10. The CDR3 runs 16 residues. The CDR3 region is CASSLVGGQETDTQYF. As DNA, the CDR3 is TGCGCCAGCAGCCTGGTCGGGGGACAGGAGACAGATACGCAGTATTTT.

DNA for the CDR3: TGTGCCAGCAGTGAATGGGGGGCATCCTACGAGCAGTACTTC. This translates into CASSEWGASYEQYF. The chain carries TRBV6-1 and TRBJ2-7; TRBD1 or TRBD2 may be the D gene (6 bases each). Germline V gene data show CDR1 as MNHNS and CDR2 as SASEGT. V lost 2 bases, J lost 1 base, and 9 bases lay in between. This CDR3 spans 14 amino acids.

This rearrangement joins TRBV28 to TRBJ1-6, with a tentative D call TRBD1 (5 bases). The CDR3 consists of 14 residues. V lost 3 bases, J lost 7 bases, and 10 bases lay in between. Germline values: CDR1 MDHEN, CDR2 SYDVKM. Here the CDR3 DNA reads TGTGCCAGCAGTTTCTGGGGGTGGAATTCACCCCTCCACTTT. Its translation: CASSFWGWNSPLHF. The full variable domain, its missing parts supplied by reference TRBV28 and TRBJ1-6, is DVKVTQSSRYLVKRTGEKVFLECVQDMDHENMFWYRQDPGLGLRLIYFSYDVKMKEKGDIPEGYSVSREKKERFSLILESASTNQTSMYLCASSFWGWNSPLHFGNGTRLTVT.

The rearrangement links TRBV5-1 to TRBJ1-2, with a weak D call TRBD1 (6 bases). CDR3 length equals 14 residues. The germline V and J ends were trimmed by 1 base and 8 bases, with 15 bases remaining between them. Germline V gene data show CDR1 as SGHRS and CDR2 as YFSETQ. CDR3 region: CASSLSDSRGGYTF. CDR3 sequence (DNA): TGCGCCAGCAGCTTGTCGGACAGCCGAGGAGGCTACACCTTC.

The chain links TRBV4-3 to TRBJ1-3, with D possibly being TRBD1 (6 bases). CDR3 length: 16 amino acids. Germline CDR1 LGHNA, CDR2 YSLEER. V was clipped by 3 bases and J by 3 bases, with 15 bases between them. CDR3 region: CASSQAGAANGNTIYF. The CDR3 DNA reads TGCGCCAGCAGCCAGGCAGGGGCCGCAAATGGAAACACCATATATTTT.

Only one count was recorded for this clone. The CDR3 nucleotides are TGCGCCAGCAGCTTGATAGGGGGAGACACCGGGGAGCTGTTTTTT. Amino acids: CASSLIGGDTGELFF. This sequence joins TRBV5-1 and TRBJ2-2; TRBD1 might be the D (6 bases). This CDR3 has 15 residues. Trimming shortened V by 1 base and J by 3 bases, and 10 bases separated the two germline ends. Germline-derived CDR1 and CDR2 are SGHRS and YFSETQ.